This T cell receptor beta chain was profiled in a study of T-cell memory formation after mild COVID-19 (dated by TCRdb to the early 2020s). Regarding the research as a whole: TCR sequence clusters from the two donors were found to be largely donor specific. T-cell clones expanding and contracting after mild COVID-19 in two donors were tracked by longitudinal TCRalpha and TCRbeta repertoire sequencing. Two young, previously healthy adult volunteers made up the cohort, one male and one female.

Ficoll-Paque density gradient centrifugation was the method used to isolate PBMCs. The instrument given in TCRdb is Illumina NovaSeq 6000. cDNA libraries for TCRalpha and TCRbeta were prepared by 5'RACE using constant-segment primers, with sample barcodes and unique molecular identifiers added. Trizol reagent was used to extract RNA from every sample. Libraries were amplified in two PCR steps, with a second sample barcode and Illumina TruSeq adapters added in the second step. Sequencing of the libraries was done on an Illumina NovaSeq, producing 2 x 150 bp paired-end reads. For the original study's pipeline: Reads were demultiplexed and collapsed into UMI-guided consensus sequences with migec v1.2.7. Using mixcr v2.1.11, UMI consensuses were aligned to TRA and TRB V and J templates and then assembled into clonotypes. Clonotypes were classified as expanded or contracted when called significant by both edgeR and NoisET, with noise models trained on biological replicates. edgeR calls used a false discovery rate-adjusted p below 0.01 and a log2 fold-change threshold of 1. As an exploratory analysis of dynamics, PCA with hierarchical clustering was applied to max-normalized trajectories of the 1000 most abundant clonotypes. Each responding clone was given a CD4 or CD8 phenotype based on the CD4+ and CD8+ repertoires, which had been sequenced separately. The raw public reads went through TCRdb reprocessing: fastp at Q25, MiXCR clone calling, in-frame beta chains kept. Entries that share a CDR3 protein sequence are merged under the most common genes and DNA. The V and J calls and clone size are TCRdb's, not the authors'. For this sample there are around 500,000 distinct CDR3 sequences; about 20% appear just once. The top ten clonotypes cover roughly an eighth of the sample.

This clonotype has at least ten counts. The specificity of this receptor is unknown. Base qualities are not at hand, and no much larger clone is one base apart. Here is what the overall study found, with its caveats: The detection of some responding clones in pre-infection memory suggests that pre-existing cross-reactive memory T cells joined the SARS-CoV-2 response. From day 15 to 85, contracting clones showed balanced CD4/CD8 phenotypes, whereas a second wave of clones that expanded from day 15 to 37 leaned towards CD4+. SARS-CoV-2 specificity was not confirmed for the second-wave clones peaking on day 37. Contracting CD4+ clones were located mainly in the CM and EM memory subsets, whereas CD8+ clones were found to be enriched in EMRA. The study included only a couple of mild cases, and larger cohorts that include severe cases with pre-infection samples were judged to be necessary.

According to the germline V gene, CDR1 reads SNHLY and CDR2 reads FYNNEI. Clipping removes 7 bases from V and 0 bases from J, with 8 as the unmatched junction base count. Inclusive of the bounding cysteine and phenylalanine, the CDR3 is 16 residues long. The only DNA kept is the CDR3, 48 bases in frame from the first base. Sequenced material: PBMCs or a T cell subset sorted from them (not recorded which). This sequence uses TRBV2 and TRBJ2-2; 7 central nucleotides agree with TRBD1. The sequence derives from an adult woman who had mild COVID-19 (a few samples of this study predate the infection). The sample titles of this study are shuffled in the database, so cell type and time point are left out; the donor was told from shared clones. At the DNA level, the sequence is TGTGCCAGCAAAAGAGGGACAGCCGCGAACACCGGGGAGCTGTTTTTT. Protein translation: CASKRGTAANTGELFF.